The clone carrying this T cell receptor beta chain was detected only once. This record belongs to a study of shared clonotypes between healthy human individuals. This CDR3 region has 17 residues. Only Caucasian adults living in Nashville, Tennessee served as donors. In the study's own analysis: ImmunoSEQ junction-only sequences lacked quality scores, so their filtering differed. Here immunoSEQ multiplex PCR was the method, and the copy in TCRdb shows in-frame clones only, minus some. That table furnishes V, J and clone size, whereas the DNA furnished D and trimming. In the table there are roughly 2.5 million clones, more than 80% of which are singletons.

The chain has TRBV12-2 and TRBJ2-1; the D call TRBD2 from the table was never checked on the DNA. TRBV12-2 is tagged as a pseudogene. This TCR derives from a man younger than 35 in good health. Source material: naive CD4+ T cells sorted from blood. The subset is: CD45RA+ positively selected. The CDR3 spells CASRLDVLPNSYNEQFF. The CDR3 bases are TGTGCAAGTCGCTTAGATGTTCTACCTAACTCCTACAATGAGCAGTTCTTC.